These 27 T cell receptor beta chains originate from one sample sequenced in a study of blood T cell repertoires in COVID-19. Only in-frame clones appear in the TCRdb table, and some are missing; sequencing was by immunoSEQ multiplex PCR. Of hundreds of thousands of clones in the sample, approximately 87% are singletons; the top ten hold 5.5% to 8%. Sequenced: peripheral blood. These receptors were collected from a man aged 55-75 years who had recovered from COVID-19.

The chain has TRBV5-8 and TRBJ1-2; 10 bases line up with TRBD1. The ends lost 2 bases at V and 5 bases at J; junction bases unmatched: 9. Germline V gene data show CDR1 as SGHTS and CDR2 as YDEGEE. The CDR3 runs to 16 residues. Written as DNA, the CDR3 is TGTGCCAGCAGCTTTGAAGACAGGGGGCGCGGATATGGCTACACCTTC. This encodes CASSFEDRGRGYGYTF.

The J gene is TRBJ1-3, the V gene TRBV2; D is perhaps TRBD1 (6 bases). CDR3 length equals 16 residues. Trimming removed 2 bases at V and 0 bases at J, with 11 bases between. Germline V gene sequence: CDR1 SNHLY, CDR2 FYNNEI. The DNA for the CDR3 is TGTGCCAGCAGTGAACAGGGGTTTCCCTCTGGAAACACCATATATTTT. It specifies CASSEQGFPSGNTIYF. The variable domain in full, with the rest retrieved from reference TRBV2 and TRBJ1-3, is EPEVTQTPSHQVTQMGQEVILRCVPISNHLYFYWYRQILGQKVEFLVSFYNNEISEKSEIFDDQFSVERPDGSNFTLKIRSTKLEDSAMYFCASSEQGFPSGNTIYFGEGSWLTVV.

The chain recombines TRBV7-3 with TRBJ2-3; no clear D gene. The CDR3 runs to 12 residues. The V and J ends lost 4 bases and 5 bases respectively, with 7 bases between them. CDR1 and CDR2 (germline): SGHTA, FQGTGA. In DNA, the CDR3 is TGTGCCAGCAGCTCCCCGGGAGATACGCAGTATTTT. Translation gives CASSSPGDTQYF.

This sequence joins TRBV6-2 or TRBV6-3 and TRBJ2-1; 10 positions match TRBD2. Germline V CDR1 and CDR2: MNHEY, SVGEGT. The ends lost 2 bases at V and 8 bases at J; junction bases unmatched: 12. The CDR3 loop spans 17 amino acids. The CDR3 spells CASSYLRQAGGADEQFF. The CDR3, as DNA: TGTGCCAGCAGTTACCTCCGCCAAGCGGGAGGGGCCGATGAGCAGTTCTTC.

This clone was counted only a few times. The chain combines TRBV4-3 with TRBJ1-2, with D perhaps TRBD1 (5 bases). Between the trimmed V and J ends, which lost 0 bases and 4 bases, there was a span of 12 bases. Germline loops: CDR1 LGHNA, CDR2 YSLEER. The length of the CDR3 is 15 residues. CDR3 sequence (DNA): TGCGCCAGCAGCCAAGAATCCCAGGGACTCTATGGCTACACCTTC. This translates into CASSQESQGLYGYTF.

The chain combines TRBV28 with TRBJ1-5; D is perhaps TRBD1 (5 bases). Germline V gene data show CDR1 as MDHEN and CDR2 as SYDVKM. This CDR3 contains 16 residues. The germline V and J ends were trimmed by 6 bases and 1 base, with 16 bases remaining between them. CDR3 sequence (DNA): TGTGCCAGCAGCCGCCCTGTGGGGCAGAGCAATCAGCCCCAGCATTTT. It yields the protein CASSRPVGQSNQPQHF.

This chain connects TRBV11-2 to TRBJ2-1, with 9 bases identical to TRBD2. V was pared by 2 bases and J by 6 bases, with 5 bases of the junction left unmatched. The CDR3 runs to 15 residues. The germline V gene has CDR1 SGHAT and CDR2 FQNNGV. The CDR3 nucleotides are TGTGCCAGCAGCTTACTAGCGGGATCCATCAATGAGCAGTTCTTC. It codes for CASSLLAGSINEQFF.

V and J are TRBV5-5 and TRBJ2-2, with TRBD2 matching over 8 bases. From germline, CDR1 is SGHKS and CDR2 YYEKEE (reference sequence). J was trimmed by 0 bases and V by 3 bases; bases with no gene match: 10. The CDR3 is 18 residues long. Here the CDR3 reads CASSSSPTSGTNTGELFF. The DNA of the CDR3 is TGTGCCAGCAGCTCAAGCCCTACTAGCGGCACGAACACCGGGGAGCTGTTTTTT.

The rearrangement joins TRBV19 to TRBJ1-5; D gene unclear. CDR1 is LNHDA and CDR2 is SQIVND in the germline V gene (reference sequence). Trimming removed 1 base at V and 15 bases at J, with 16 bases between. The CDR3 loop spans 13 amino acids. This CDR3 reads CASSIALSQCLHF. CDR3 bases: TGTGCCAGTAGTATAGCTTTGTCACAATGTTTGCATTTT. Filled out from reference TRBV19 and TRBJ1-5, the complete variable domain reads DGGITQSPKYLFRKEGQNVTLSCEQNLNHDAMYWYRQDPGQGLRLIYYSQIVNDFQKGDIAEGYSVSREKKESFPLTVTSAQKNPTAFYLCASSIALSQCLHFGDGTRLSIL.

V and J are TRBV6-5 and TRBJ2-7; D ambiguous. Trimming took off 5 bases at V and 7 bases at J, with 15 bases between the two ends. Per germline, CDR1 MNHEY and CDR2 SVGAGI. The CDR3 totals 13 residues. CDR3 loop: CASSPNALSEQYF. The CDR3 DNA reads TGTGCCAGCAGTCCGAACGCCCTTAGTGAGCAGTACTTC.

This clone came up once. This chain links TRBV11-2 with TRBJ1-2, with 8 bases lining up with TRBD1. The germline gives CDR1 SGHAT, CDR2 FQNNGV. Trimming at V came to 6 bases and at J to 4 bases, leaving 4 bases not matched to a gene. The CDR3 has 13 amino acids. As DNA, the CDR3 is TGTGCCAGCAGGGTAGACAGGGGCTATGGCTACACCTTC. It codes for CASRVDRGYGYTF.

A single count supports this clone. This rearrangement joins TRBV7-2 to TRBJ1-2; D gene uncertain. Trimming took off 3 bases at V and 0 bases at J, with 11 bases between the two ends. This CDR3 is 15 amino acids long. CDR1 is SGHTA and CDR2 is FQGNSA in the germline V gene. This chain's CDR3 is CASSFTEDPNYGYTF. In DNA form, the CDR3 reads TGTGCCAGCAGCTTTACGGAGGATCCTAACTATGGCTACACCTTC.

The V call is TRBV27, the J call TRBJ2-3, with a tentative D call TRBD2 (6 bases). The CDR3 runs to 15 residues. Per the germline V gene, CDR1 is MNHEY and CDR2 is SMNVEV (reference sequence). Trimming removed 7 bases at V and 2 bases at J, with 16 bases between. CDR3 bases: TGTGCCAGCAAAATGGGACTCCCAAACACAGATACGCAGTATTTT. Residues: CASKMGLPNTDTQYF.

The J gene is TRBJ2-1, the V gene TRBV19, with D unresolved. Germline loops: CDR1 LNHDA, CDR2 SQIVND (reference sequence). The CDR3 sequence is 14 residues long. The ends were cut back, 6 bases at V and 3 bases at J, with 12 bases in the middle. The CDR3 sequence: CASRTHLYYNEQFF. In nucleotides, the CDR3 is TGTGCCAGTAGAACCCACCTCTACTACAATGAGCAGTTCTTC.

The rearrangement joins TRBV14 to TRBJ1-6; 7 nucleotides align to TRBD1. After removal of 2 bases from V and 7 bases from J, the junction contained 8 bases not matched to a gene. The CDR3 sequence is 16 residues long. Germline V lookup: CDR1 SGHDN, CDR2 FVKESK. The CDR3 region has the DNA TGTGCCAGCAGCCAAAACAGGGGTCTGGGGAATTCACCCCTCCACTTT. Amino acids: CASSQNRGLGNSPLHF.

The gene calls are TRBV12-3 or TRBV12-4 and TRBJ1-2; 8 positions match TRBD1. V lost 5 bases, J lost 6 bases, and 5 bases stayed unmatched. The CDR3 runs 13 residues. The CDR3 sequence: CASSPRTGNGYTF. DNA of the CDR3: TGTGCCAGCAGTCCCCGGACAGGGAATGGCTACACCTTC.

The chain joins TRBV5-4 to TRBJ2-3; possible D gene TRBD2, 6 bases. Germline-derived CDR1 and CDR2 are SGHNT and YYREEE (reference sequence). V lost 7 bases and J lost 1, with 13 bases in between. The CDR3 has 14 amino acids. The CDR3 sequence is CASAQRGGTDTQYF. CDR3 nucleotides: TGTGCCAGCGCCCAACGCGGGGGCACAGATACGCAGTATTTT.

This sequence joins TRBV19 and TRBJ1-2, with a possible D match to TRBD1 (5 bases). The V gene lost 5 bases and the J gene lost 6 bases, with 13 bases spanning the gap. The germline gives CDR1 LNHDA, CDR2 SQIVND (reference sequence). This CDR3 is 13 amino acids long. CDR3 loop: CASSPTGPDGYTF. The CDR3 bases are TGTGCCAGTAGTCCTACAGGACCCGATGGCTACACCTTC.

V and J are TRBV7-3 and TRBJ2-3; 8 bases fit TRBD2. The germline CDR1 and CDR2 sequences are SGHTA and FQGTGA. CDR3 length equals 14 residues. The V segment lost 5 bases and the J segment 5 bases; nucleotides outside the gene matches: 6. CDR3 bases: TGTGCCAGCAGCCTGGGACTAGAAGGAGATACGCAGTATTTT. Protein sequence: CASSLGLEGDTQYF.

The sample holds one count of this clone. This rearrangement joins TRBV7-2 to TRBJ1-5, with 10 nucleotides matching TRBD1. The germline gives CDR1 SGHTA, CDR2 FQGNSA. The CDR3 covers 19 residues. After removal of 3 bases from V and 3 bases from J, the junction contained 14 bases not matched to a gene. The CDR3, as DNA: TGTGCCAGCAGCTTTCCGGGACAGGGGATATCGGGGTTCAATCAGCCCCAGCATTTT. It is translated as CASSFPGQGISGFNQPQHF.

This clone appeared a few times. The V call is TRBV5-1, the J call TRBJ1-3, with 8 bases aligning to TRBD1. J was trimmed by 3 bases and V by 0 bases; bases with no gene match: 5. Germline V gene data show CDR1 as SGHRS and CDR2 as YFSETQ. The CDR3 runs 16 residues. The chain's CDR3 is CASSLGNTGGGNTIYF. CDR3 DNA: TGCGCCAGCAGCTTGGGGAACACAGGGGGTGGAAACACCATATATTTT. The full variable domain, completed using reference TRBV5-1 and TRBJ1-3, is KAGVTQTPRYLIKTRGQQVTLSCSPISGHRSVSWYQQTPGQGLQFLFEYFSETQRNKGNFPGRFSGRQFSNSRSEMNVSTLELGDSALYLCASSLGNTGGGNTIYFGEGSWLTVV.

The chain carries TRBV7-2 and TRBJ2-1, with TRBD2 matching 8 bases. The CDR3 sequence is 13 residues long. V was clipped by 5 bases and J by 6 bases; unmatched bases: 3. Germline values: CDR1 SGHTA, CDR2 FQGNSA. The CDR3 DNA is TGTGCCAGCAGCCGTAGCGGGATCAATGAGCAGTTCTTC. Translation gives CASSRSGINEQFF.

This chain uses TRBV2 with TRBJ1-6; possibly TRBD1 for D (6 bases). Trimming stripped 6 bases from V and 11 bases from J, with 11 bases between. The CDR3 consists of 12 residues. The germline CDR1 and CDR2 sequences are SNHLY and FYNNEI. The CDR3 is CASRAGETPLHF. The DNA of the CDR3 is TGTGCCAGCAGGGCAGGGGAAACACCCCTCCACTTT. Based on the CDR3 plus reference TRBV2 and TRBJ1-6, the full variable domain is EPEVTQTPSHQVTQMGQEVILRCVPISNHLYFYWYRQILGQKVEFLVSFYNNEISEKSEIFDDQFSVERPDGSNFTLKIRSTKLEDSAMYFCASRAGETPLHFGNGTRLTVT.

The chain uses TRBV7-9 and TRBJ2-2, with 9 bases lining up with TRBD1. This CDR3 has 17 residues. V was clipped by 5 bases and J by 0 bases; unmatched bases: 7. CDR1 and CDR2 (germline): SEHNR, FQNEAQ (reference sequence). CDR3 residues: CASSPGQGSTNTGELFF. Written as DNA, the CDR3 is TGTGCCAGCAGCCCCGGACAGGGGTCGACGAACACCGGGGAGCTGTTTTTT.

The genes are TRBV28 and TRBJ1-5, with TRBD1 matching over 7 bases. Looked up from germline, CDR1 is MDHEN and CDR2 is SYDVKM. The length of the CDR3 is 13 residues. The V segment lost 8 bases and the J segment 11 bases; nucleotides outside the gene matches: 12. CDR3 region: CASQSGQPVAQHF. The CDR3, as DNA: TGTGCCAGCCAATCGGGACAGCCTGTGGCCCAGCATTTT.

The chain is built from TRBV24-1 and TRBJ2-5; D is uncertain. Trimming took 5 bases from V and 7 from J, leaving 10 bases between them. The CDR3 covers 12 residues. Germline CDR1 is KGHDR and CDR2 is SFDVKD. The CDR3 loop is CATSGVTGTQYF. In DNA form, the CDR3 reads TGTGCCACCAGTGGGGTAACGGGGACCCAGTACTTC.

The chain recombines TRBV5-1 with TRBJ2-1, with TRBD1 matching 7 bases. Germline loops: CDR1 SGHRS, CDR2 YFSETQ. J gave up 0 bases and V 0 bases, and 15 bases lay outside the gene matches. The CDR3 sequence is 20 residues long. The CDR3 region has the DNA TGCGCCAGCAGCTTGGGTACAATTGGACAGGTCTTCAGCTCCTACAATGAGCAGTTCTTC. It translates to CASSLGTIGQVFSSYNEQFF.